This T cell receptor beta chain was identified in a study of Ad26.COV2.S vaccination and SARS-CoV-2 variants. A remark on this clone: No antigen is known for it. This same CDR3 is encoded by further DNA sequences in the sample.

With 3 bases removed from V and 4 bases from J, the gap between germline ends came to 0 bases. CDR3 size: 11 residues. CDR1 SEHNR and CDR2 FQNEAQ come from the germline V gene (reference sequence). This sample's treatment: approximately 18 received Ad26.COV2.S at low or high dose, single or two shots; about 5 received placebo; per-sample allocation not given. The investigators took samples on day 63 after the first vaccine or placebo injection. Study conclusions and caveats: TCR breadth and depth estimates may have understated total T cell responses.

The protocol was immunoSEQ multiplex PCR, while the TCRdb copy is restricted to in-frame clones and leaves out a portion. The sample comprises about 350,000 clones, more than 85% of which are singletons, and under 6% rests with the top ten. V gene TRBV7-9 combines with J gene TRBJ1-4; the D is unclear. The sample here was peripheral blood, taken in a trial of Ad26.COV2.S vaccine versus placebo. The TCR originated in a person between 18 and 65 years old who received the Ad26.COV2.S COVID-19 vaccine or a placebo. The CDR3 DNA is TGTGCCAGCAGCTTTAATGAAAAACTGTTTTTT. Translated, it gives CASSFNEKLFF.